This T cell receptor beta chain was recorded in a study of T cell clonality in common variable immunodeficiency. Control and CVID samples contributed equal amounts of genomic DNA. Sequencing was performed with immunoSEQ multiplex PCR; in TCRdb, only in-frame clones are kept and a portion is missing. There are tens of thousands of clones in the sample, none observed a single time. This clone was seen many times. The antigen is unknown. The read falls 3 residues short of the CDR3 end, and the missing part is taken from the germline J gene. Study-wide results and limits: Patient heterogeneity in the CVID cohort limited correlations between repertoire features and clinical complications. What drives increased CVID clonality needs T cell subpopulation sequencing. Reportedly, TCR beta sequences from common variable immunodeficiency showed fewer deletions and N-nucleotide insertions.

The germline V gene has CDR1 KGHSH and CDR2 LQKENI. CDR3 length: 13 residues. V lost 6 bases to trimming and J lost 6 bases, with 13 bases between them. The specimen was peripheral blood mononuclear cells. The sequence derives from a person aged 18 to 75 in good health. The V and J genes are TRBV18 and TRBJ2-3; TRBD2 is a possible D gene (6 bases). The sequenced part of the CDR3 DNA is TGTGCCAGCTCCCTCCCGGGGGTTGATACG. Protein: CASSLPGVDT. The full-length CDR3 reads as CASSLPGVDTQYF.